A selection of T cell receptor beta chains follows, all from one sample in a study of shared clonotypes between healthy human individuals. The protocol was immunoSEQ multiplex PCR, while the TCRdb copy is restricted to in-frame clones and leaves out a portion. The sample yields some 1.5 million clones, 95% to 99% seen once. Sequences were obtained from naive CD4+ T cells sorted from blood. The receptors derive from a man aged 25-40 years in good health. The CDR3 runs from the conserved cysteine through the conserved F or W. The D gene is left open where the match is weak. Clone size is given for some rows only: seen once, a few or many times, or a class if the clone is expanded.

CDR3 | DNA | J | D | V | size
CSVGYLYEQYF | TGCAGCGTTGGCTACCTATACGAGCAGTACTTC | TRBJ2-7 | . | TRBV29-1 | .
CASRPGLAAYNEQFF | TGTGCCAGCAGGCCGGGACTAGCGGCCTACAATGAGCAGTTCTTC | TRBJ2-1 | TRBD2 | TRBV2 | once
CASSESQGEKQFF | TGTGCCAGCAGCGAGTCACAGGGAGAAAAGCAGTTCTTC | TRBJ2-1 | . | TRBV7-2 | .
CATSRGSGQDYEQYF | TGTGCCACCAGCAGGGGCTCGGGACAGGACTACGAGCAGTACTTC | TRBJ2-7 | TRBD1 | TRBV15 | .
CASSPMTGRTSGANVLTF | TGTGCCAGCAGCCCGATGACAGGTAGAACCTCTGGGGCCAACGTCCTGACTTTC | TRBJ2-6 | . | TRBV7-7 | .
CASSYSRAGNYGYTF | TGTGCCAGCAGTTACTCTAGGGCTGGGAACTATGGCTACACCTTC | TRBJ1-2 | . | TRBV6-5 | .
CASRTGMSSYNEQFF | TGTGCCAGCAGGACAGGGATGAGCTCCTACAATGAGCAGTTCTTC | TRBJ2-1 | TRBD1 | TRBV25-1 | .
CASSFGGSSYNEQFF | TGTGCCAGCAGCTTCGGCGGTAGCTCCTACAATGAGCAGTTCTTC | TRBJ2-1 | . | TRBV7-2 | once
CAISASLAGNYEQYF | TGTGCCATCAGTGCGTCACTAGCGGGGAATTACGAGCAGTACTTC | TRBJ2-7 | TRBD2 | TRBV10-3 | .
CASSTTTRTYEQYF | TGTGCCAGCAGTACAACGACAAGAACCTACGAGCAGTACTTC | TRBJ2-7 | . | TRBV27 | .
CASRHNSRGTNTEAFF | TGTGCCAGCAGACACAATTCCAGGGGCACGAACACTGAAGCTTTCTTT | TRBJ1-1 | . | TRBV28 | .
CAKTDGSADTQYF | TGTGCCAAAACGGACGGTAGCGCAGATACGCAGTATTTT | TRBJ2-3 | . | TRBV2 | .
CATRLRVAGELFF | TGTGCCACCAGACTCAGGGTCGCCGGGGAGCTGTTTTTT | TRBJ2-2 | . | TRBV15 | .
CASSLAVPPDTQYF | TGTGCCAGCAGCTTAGCGGTACCCCCAGATACGCAGTATTTT | TRBJ2-3 | . | TRBV7-2 | .
CSVPSGNTDTQYF | TGCAGCGTTCCGAGCGGGAACACAGATACGCAGTATTTT | TRBJ2-3 | TRBD2 | TRBV29-1 | .
CASTLGGGYTEAFF | TGTGCCAGCACCCTAGGAGGGGGCTACACTGAAGCTTTCTTT | TRBJ1-1 | TRBD1 | TRBV6-1 | once
CASSYSTGIYGYTF | TGTGCCAGCAGTTACTCGACAGGGATCTATGGCTACACCTTC | TRBJ1-2 | TRBD1 | TRBV6-5 | .
CASSPGLAGSYEQYF | TGCGCCAGCAGCCCCGGACTAGCGGGGTCCTACGAGCAGTACTTC | TRBJ2-7 | TRBD2 | TRBV5-1 | once
CASSLAGQGARDTQYF | TGCGCCAGCAGCTTGGCGGGACAGGGGGCAAGAGATACGCAGTATTTT | TRBJ2-3 | TRBD1 | TRBV5-1 | once
CASSSGQGYGYTF | TGTGCCAGCAGCTCGGGACAGGGTTATGGCTACACCTTC | TRBJ1-2 | TRBD1 | TRBV2 | .
CASSFFADGSPGNTIYF | TGTGCCAGCAGCTTTTTCGCGGACGGGAGCCCTGGAAACACCATATATTTT | TRBJ1-3 | . | TRBV7-9 | .
CASSRTRNEQYF | TGTGCCAGCAGCAGGACTAGGAACGAGCAGTACTTC | TRBJ2-7 | TRBD2 | TRBV5-6 | .
CATQEAGGPGEQYF | TGTGCCACCCAAGAGGCGGGAGGGCCGGGTGAGCAGTACTTC | TRBJ2-7 | TRBD2 | TRBV10-3 | .
CASSSRDYYNEQFF | TGTGCCAGCAGTTCACGGGACTACTACAATGAGCAGTTCTTC | TRBJ2-1 | TRBD2 | TRBV6-5 | .
CASSLYGRSNTEAFF | TGTGCCAGCAGCTTATACGGCAGGTCGAACACTGAAGCTTTCTTT | TRBJ1-1 | . | TRBV7-2 | .
CASSRGLAGVSYEQYF | TGTGCCAGCAGCCGGGGACTAGCGGGAGTCTCCTACGAGCAGTACTTC | TRBJ2-7 | TRBD2 | TRBV11-3 | .
CASRIVWSNTEAFF | TGTGCCAGCAGGATAGTTTGGTCGAACACTGAAGCTTTCTTT | TRBJ1-1 | . | TRBV13 | .
CASSLVVGSYNEQFF | TGCGCCAGCAGCTTGGTAGTGGGCTCCTACAATGAGCAGTTCTTC | TRBJ2-1 | . | TRBV5-1 | .
CASSPPQGRTEAFF | TGTGCCAGCTCACCACCGCAGGGCAGGACTGAAGCTTTCTTT | TRBJ1-1 | . | TRBV18 | .
CASSSGGPGNTIYF | TGTGCCAGCAGCTCAGGGGGACCTGGAAACACCATATATTTT | TRBJ1-3 | TRBD1 | TRBV5-5 | once
CASGIAGGDNEQFF | TGCGCCAGCGGGATAGCGGGAGGGGACAATGAGCAGTTCTTC | TRBJ2-1 | TRBD2 | TRBV4-1 | .
CASSLSGTDGYTF | TGTGCCAGCAGCTTATCGGGTACTGATGGCTACACCTTC | TRBJ1-2 | . | TRBV5-4 | .
CASSLLGQGAEQYF | TGTGCCAGCAGTTTATTGGGACAGGGGGCGGAACAGTACTTC | TRBJ2-7 | TRBD1 | TRBV27 | .
CASSFRGVETQYF | TGTGCCAGCAGTTTCCGCGGAGTAGAGACCCAGTACTTC | TRBJ2-5 | . | TRBV6-5 | .
CASSNTGSSSRKLFF | TGTGCCAGCAGCAATACAGGATCCTCTTCGCGAAAACTGTTTTTT | TRBJ1-4 | . | TRBV7-2 | .
CASSAPKNRDRGYNEQFF | TGTGCCAGCAGCGCACCAAAAAACCGGGACAGGGGGTACAATGAGCAGTTCTTC | TRBJ2-1 | . | TRBV21-1 | .
CASSESRGAVGINQPQHF | TGCGCCAGCAGCGAGTCGCGGGGGGCGGTTGGGATCAATCAGCCCCAGCATTTT | TRBJ1-5 | . | TRBV10-1 | .
CASSPRDALSYEQYF | TGTGCCAGCAGCCCCAGGGATGCTCTCTCCTACGAGCAGTACTTC | TRBJ2-7 | . | TRBV28 | .
CASSLGTGSPGNTIYF | TGTGCCAGCAGCTTGGGGACAGGGAGCCCTGGAAACACCATATATTTT | TRBJ1-3 | TRBD1 | TRBV5-4 | .
CASKRQLLDGYTF | TGTGCCAGTAAAAGACAGTTACTAGACGGCTACACCTTC | TRBJ1-2 | . | TRBV19 | .
CASSPVGEKLFF | TGTGCCAGCTCACCAGTGGGGGAAAAACTGTTTTTT | TRBJ1-4 | . | TRBV18 | .
CASSLAEGGNTEAFF | TGTGCCAGCAGCTTGGCTGAGGGTGGGAACACTGAAGCTTTCTTT | TRBJ1-1 | . | TRBV5-4 | .
CASTTPYEQYF | TGTGCCAGCACCACTCCCTACGAGCAGTACTTC | TRBJ2-7 | . | TRBV28 | .
CASFEGLGGYTF | TGTGCCAGCTTTGAGGGCCTGGGTGGCTACACCTTC | TRBJ1-2 | . | TRBV6-1 | .
CASSKEWGSGRYEQYF | TGTGCCAGCAGCAAAGAGTGGGGTAGCGGGAGATACGAGCAGTACTTC | TRBJ2-7 | . | TRBV21-1 | .
CASSPGWAGEETQYF | TGTGCCAGCTCACCTGGATGGGCAGGAGAAGAGACCCAGTACTTC | TRBJ2-5 | . | TRBV18 | .
CASSRMDGDYGYTF | TGTGCCAGCAGCCGCATGGACGGAGACTATGGCTACACCTTC | TRBJ1-2 | . | TRBV4-2 | .
CASSLSGNQPQHF | TGTGCCAGCAGCTTGAGCGGCAATCAGCCCCAGCATTTT | TRBJ1-5 | . | TRBV5-4 | .
CASSPSGSQETQYF | TGTGCCAGCAGCCCTAGCGGGAGCCAAGAGACCCAGTACTTC | TRBJ2-5 | TRBD2 | TRBV7-9 | .
CASSRLAGDYEQYF | TGTGCCAGCAGCCGACTAGCGGGAGATTACGAGCAGTACTTC | TRBJ2-7 | TRBD2 | TRBV14 | few
CASSGWGYQPQHF | TGTGCCAGCAGTGGTTGGGGTTATCAGCCCCAGCATTTT | TRBJ1-5 | . | TRBV25-1 | .
CAWREAGPAPGELFF | TGTGCCTGGAGGGAAGCGGGTCCAGCCCCCGGGGAGCTGTTTTTT | TRBJ2-2 | . | TRBV30 | .
CASSEERGPYEQYF | TGTGCCAGCAGTGAAGAGCGGGGCCCCTACGAGCAGTACTTC | TRBJ2-7 | TRBD2 | TRBV28 | .
CASTIHGRGNTIYF | TGTGCCAGCACCATCCACGGGAGGGGAAACACCATATATTTT | TRBJ1-3 | . | TRBV28 | .
CASSLTRANEQFF | TGTGCCAGCAGCTTAACCAGGGCCAATGAGCAGTTCTTC | TRBJ2-1 | . | TRBV7-9 | .
CASSPKMGTSGIQETQYF | TGTGCCAGCAGCCCAAAAATGGGGACTAGCGGAATACAAGAGACCCAGTACTTC | TRBJ2-5 | TRBD2 | TRBV7-2 | .
CASSLGPGQGTSYEQYF | TGCGCCAGCAGCTTGGGTCCCGGACAGGGGACCTCCTACGAGCAGTACTTC | TRBJ2-7 | TRBD1 | TRBV5-1 | .
CASSPHPTGELFF | TGTGCCAGCAGTCCCCACCCCACCGGGGAGCTGTTTTTT | TRBJ2-2 | . | TRBV27 | .
CATRRDRHYNEQFF | TGTGCCACCCGGCGGGACAGACACTACAATGAGCAGTTCTTC | TRBJ2-1 | . | TRBV15 | once